One and the same sample provided the 17 T cell receptor beta chains below, sequenced in a study of cytomegalovirus exposure and HLA in healthy donors. Primers included in the PCR were 60 Vbeta and 13 Jbeta primers. Clones were read by immunoSEQ multiplex PCR, and TCRdb kept only the in-frame ones, dropping some. The sample holds approximately 220,000 clones, under 80% seen once. The sample comprised PBMCs. Source of these receptors: a girl aged 2 to 9 in good health and CMV-seronegative.

This clone has more than one count but fewer than ten. The chain uses TRBV5-1 and TRBJ2-7; 11 nucleotides line up with TRBD2. The CDR3 sequence is 15 residues long. V lost 1 base to trimming and J lost 5 bases; unmatched junction nucleotides: 5. Per the germline V gene, CDR1 is SGHRS and CDR2 is YFSETQ. For the CDR3, the DNA is TGCGCCAGCAGCTTGTGGGCTAGCGGGAGGCACGAGCAGTACTTC. This codes for CASSLWASGRHEQYF.

The chain employs TRBV18 and TRBJ2-7; TRBD1 aligns across 9 bases. The V gene end was trimmed by 3 bases and the J gene end by 4 bases; junction bases not matched to a gene: 10. Germline V lookup: CDR1 KGHSH, CDR2 LQKENI. This CDR3 region has 16 residues. The CDR3 region is CASSPRTGGGQYEQYF. The CDR3 DNA is TGTGCCAGCTCACCCCGTACAGGGGGCGGACAATACGAGCAGTACTTC.

This clone occurred a few times. The chain uses TRBV5-6 and TRBJ1-1; 9 bases match TRBD1. V shed 3 bases and J 5 bases; nucleotides not matched to a gene: 14. The CDR3 length is 17 residues. CDR1 is SGHDT, CDR2 YYEEEE, per germline. As DNA, the CDR3 is TGTGCCAGCAGCTCCGTTTTAACAGGGGGCGCATGGACTGAAGCTTTCTTT. Translating it yields CASSSVLTGGAWTEAFF.

The gene calls are TRBV7-9 and TRBJ2-7; no clear D. CDR3 length: 13 amino acids. The V and J ends lost 4 bases and 1 base respectively, with 8 bases between them. Germline lookup yields CDR1 SEHNR and CDR2 FQNEAQ (reference sequence). CDR3 in DNA: TGTGCCAGCAGCTCCGTGCAGTCCTACGAGCAGTACTTC. Residues: CASSSVQSYEQYF.

This rearrangement joins TRBV10-3 to TRBJ2-5; D gene unclear. This CDR3 spans 14 amino acids. Germline V gene lookup returns CDR1 ENHRY and CDR2 SYGVKD. V dropped 7 bases and J dropped 4 bases, with 16 bases sitting between them. This chain's CDR3 is CAITSRLPPETQYF. CDR3 coding DNA: TGTGCCATCACCTCGAGGCTACCTCCAGAGACCCAGTACTTC.

This chain links TRBV7-9 with TRBJ1-1; D is uncertain. The CDR3 loop spans 15 amino acids. Per the germline V gene, CDR1 is SEHNR and CDR2 is FQNEAQ (reference sequence). V lost 0 bases and J 6 bases, leaving 14 bases between the germline ends. CDR3 DNA sequence: TGTGCCAGCAGCTTAGCGATTGGGCGGGCAGCTGAAGCTTTCTTT. Translation gives CASSLAIGRAAEAFF.

V gene TRBV2 combines with J gene TRBJ2-6, with D possibly matching TRBD1 (6 bases). In germline, CDR1 is SNHLY, CDR2 FYNNEI. The CDR3 has 16 amino acids. The V and J ends lost 7 bases and 2 bases respectively, with 15 bases between them. For the CDR3, the DNA is TGTGCCAGCACTAGATTAGGGACAACTGGGGCCAACGTCCTGACTTTC. Residues: CASTRLGTTGANVLTF.

This chain connects TRBV30 to TRBJ1-1; 10 bases line up with TRBD1. Germline V lookup: CDR1 GTSNPN, CDR2 SVGIG (reference sequence). J lost 7 bases, V lost 4 bases, and 6 bases had no gene match. The CDR3 covers 13 residues. The CDR3 coding sequence is TGTGCCTGGATCTCGGGACAGGGGATTGAAGCTTTCTTT. Encoded protein: CAWISGQGIEAFF.

V usage is TRBV6-6 and J usage is TRBJ2-7; 7 bases line up with TRBD2. Unmatched junction bases numbered 10, after V lost 6 bases and J lost 5 bases. This CDR3 comprises 14 residues. Germline lookup yields CDR1 MNHNY and CDR2 SVGAGI (reference sequence). The CDR3 here is CASSDGGSENEQYF. The CDR3 DNA is TGTGCCAGCAGCGACGGGGGGTCGGAAAACGAGCAGTACTTC.

V usage is TRBV27 and J usage is TRBJ2-7, with a possible D match to TRBD1 (6 bases). The CDR3 length is 12 residues. Trimming pared 5 bases from V and 6 bases from J, leaving 11 bases between. Germline CDR1 MNHEY, CDR2 SMNVEV (reference sequence). For the CDR3, the DNA is TGTGCCAGCAGTCCCAGGGGTGGCGAGCAGTACTTC. Its translation is CASSPRGGEQYF.

This clone came up once. V and J are TRBV13 and TRBJ2-1; TRBD1 might be the D (5 bases). Germline CDR1 reads PRHDT; CDR2 reads FYEKMQ (reference sequence). Between the trimmed V and J ends, which lost 5 bases and 4 bases, there was a span of 9 bases. The CDR3 runs 13 residues. The CDR3, as DNA: TGTGCCAGCAGCCTTGGGGCATACAATGAGCAGTTCTTC. Protein: CASSLGAYNEQFF.

This clone turned up a few times. The chain uses TRBV23-1 and TRBJ2-1; 10 positions match TRBD2. TRBV23-1 is marked as an open reading frame, function uncertain. The CDR3 covers 17 residues. The V gene end was trimmed by 0 bases and the J gene end by 8 bases; junction bases not matched to a gene: 10. This CDR3 is CASSQSGELAGVHEQFF. The CDR3 DNA reads as TGCGCCAGCAGTCAATCGGGGGAGCTAGCGGGAGTGCATGAGCAGTTCTTC.

The chain carries TRBV29-1 and TRBJ1-2; D not resolved. This CDR3 has 13 amino acids. In germline, CDR1 is SQVTM, CDR2 ANQGSEA. V was shortened by 8 bases and J by 4 bases, with 17 bases between the two germline ends. The CDR3 coding sequence is TGCAGCTCTCGCCCCGGCAGGCGCTATGGCTACACCTTC. Amino acids: CSSRPGRRYGYTF.

The chain joins TRBV7-6 to TRBJ2-7, with a tentative D call TRBD1 (6 bases). The CDR3 runs to 15 residues. The germline CDR1 and CDR2 sequences are SGHVS and FNYEAQ. V was cut by 4 bases and J by 4 bases, with 17 bases left in between. The CDR3 sequence: CASSSTDRRTYEQYF. The CDR3 DNA reads TGTGCCAGCAGCTCGACCGACAGGAGAACATACGAGCAGTACTTC.

The genes are TRBV5-5 and TRBJ2-7; tentatively, D is TRBD2 (6 bases). The germline V gene encodes CDR1 SGHKS and CDR2 YYEKEE (reference sequence). The CDR3 is 16 residues long. Deletions cut 4 bases from V and 0 bases from J, with 17 bases between. In nucleotides, the CDR3 is TGTGCCAGCAGCCCCTCCGCGCCTAGCGCCTCCTACGAGCAGTACTTC. Translation: CASSPSAPSASYEQYF.

V gene TRBV6-1 combines with J gene TRBJ1-2; 8 bases map to TRBD1. CDR1 and CDR2 (germline): MNHNS, SASEGT. The CDR3 length is 15 residues. The J segment lost 4 bases and the V segment lost 1 base, leaving 5 bases of the junction unmatched. CDR3 amino acids: CASSEVRQGRYGYTF. The CDR3 DNA follows: TGTGCCAGCAGTGAAGTAAGACAGGGGCGCTATGGCTACACCTTC.

This clone was seen just once. The chain employs TRBV2 and TRBJ2-7; 12 nucleotides agree with TRBD1. Germline CDR1 SNHLY, CDR2 FYNNEI. The CDR3 runs 12 residues. After removal of 11 bases from V and 4 bases from J, the junction contained 3 bases not matched to a gene. CDR3 nucleotide sequence: TGTGCCCTGGGACAGGGGGCTTACGAGCAGTACTTC. It encodes CALGQGAYEQYF.